This T cell receptor (beta chain) was documented in a study of blood T cell repertoires in COVID-19. Study-level information: The United States, Italy and Spain provided the acute and convalescent COVID-19 samples. T cells, B-cell-depleted T cells, or PBMCs supplied cDNA or gDNA.

The method was immunoSEQ multiplex PCR; TCRdb's version includes in-frame clones alone and lacks a portion of them. The sample holds roughly 330,000 clones, about nine tenths seen once. The CDR3 has 15 amino acids. CDR1 SGHAT and CDR2 FQNNGV come from the germline V gene. The V segment lost 4 bases and the J segment 5 bases; nucleotides outside the gene matches: 7. Membership in each cohort depended on participant-reported clinical history. For recovered donors of Cohort 3, there were two negative PCRs, clearance, or symptom resolution. A single count supports this clone. The sequence was obtained from a woman aged 18-29 years who had recovered from COVID-19. Sequencing was carried out using PBMCs or T cells enriched from blood (not recorded which). This chain connects TRBV11-2 to TRBJ2-5; 10 positions match TRBD1. For the CDR3, the DNA is TGTGCCAGCAGCTCAACCGGGACAGGGGTGGAGACCCAGTACTTC. Translation gives CASSSTGTGVETQYF.